The 11 T cell receptor beta chains below come from one sample, sequenced in a study of blood T cell repertoires in COVID-19. Only in-frame clones appear in the TCRdb table, and some are missing; sequencing was by immunoSEQ multiplex PCR. The sample carries over 250,000 clones, about 85% recorded once. Sample: peripheral blood. The source is a human donor in a cohort sampled during active COVID-19.

V and J are TRBV9 and TRBJ2-7; unclear D gene. Germline V lookup: CDR1 SGDLS, CDR2 YYNGEE. V lost 2 bases and J lost 3, with 9 bases in between. This CDR3 spans 13 amino acids. Here the CDR3 DNA reads TGTGCCAGCAGCGTTCACGACAACTACGAGCAGTACTTC. This codes for CASSVHDNYEQYF.

The chain links TRBV19 to TRBJ2-1; 14 nucleotides line up with TRBD2. Germline assignment: CDR1 LNHDA and CDR2 SQIVND (reference sequence). The CDR3 runs 15 residues. Trimming removed 4 bases from V and 12 bases from J; junction bases left unmatched: 8. CDR3 nucleotide sequence: TGTGCCAGTAGTACTCAGGGACTAGCGGGAGACCGGCAGTTCTTC. It yields the protein CASSTQGLAGDRQFF.

V is TRBV5-5 and J is TRBJ1-5; 7 bases fit TRBD1. The CDR3 contains 14 residues. The V and J ends lost 5 bases and 4 bases, in that order; junction bases with no gene match: 6. CDR1 and CDR2 from the germline V gene are SGHKS and YYEKEE (reference sequence). CDR3 in amino acids: CASSTTGDNQPQHF. CDR3 DNA: TGTGCCAGCAGTACTACAGGGGATAATCAGCCCCAGCATTTT.

This clone was recorded a few times. V and J are TRBV3-1 (or the pseudogene TRBV3-2) and TRBJ1-5, with 9 bases fitting TRBD1. Germline values: CDR1 LGHDT, CDR2 YNNKEL (reference sequence). V lost 4 bases and J lost 6; bases outside the gene matches: 7. This CDR3 comprises 15 residues. CDR3 nucleotide sequence: TGTGCCAGCAGCCTACAGGGGGCGGGGGGTCAGCCCCAGCATTTT. Translated: CASSLQGAGGQPQHF.

The CDR3 region is CASSRGTTLYNEQFF. The CDR3 DNA reads as TGTGCCAGCAGCCGAGGGACTACCCTCTACAATGAGCAGTTCTTC. This chain links TRBV11-3 with TRBJ2-1; 7 positions match TRBD2. The V gene's germline CDR1 is SGHNT and CDR2 YENEEA. V was pared by 5 bases and J by 3 bases, with 7 bases of the junction left unmatched. CDR3 length: 15 residues.

V gene TRBV7-8 combines with J gene TRBJ2-7; D is perhaps TRBD2 (5 bases). Germline V gene data show CDR1 as SGHVS and CDR2 as FQNEAQ. The CDR3 length is 14 residues. The V end lost 5 bases, the J end lost 9 bases, and 20 bases lay between the germline ends. This chain's CDR3 is CASSPLTWWETQYF. CDR3 nucleotides: TGTGCCAGCAGCCCATTGACCTGGTGGGAGACGCAGTACTTC.

The rearrangement links TRBV6-5 to TRBJ2-2, with 7 nucleotides matching TRBD2. Germline trimming cut 4 bases from V and 1 base from J; bases unmatched to any gene: 3. Germline V gives CDR1 MNHEY, CDR2 SVGAGI. This CDR3 comprises 15 residues. The CDR3 DNA is TGTGCCAGCAGTTTCGAGCGGGGGAACACCGGGGAGCTGTTTTTT. Its protein product is CASSFERGNTGELFF.

This chain joins TRBV3-1 (or the pseudogene TRBV3-2) and TRBJ2-7; 7 nucleotides align to TRBD1. With 4 bases clipped from V and 5 bases from J, the junction kept 2 bases outside the gene matches. CDR3 length equals 12 residues. CDR1 is LGHDT, CDR2 YNNKEL, per germline (reference sequence). The CDR3 region has the DNA TGTGCCAGCAGCCGAGGGGGCGACGAGCAGTACTTC. Translated, it gives CASSRGGDEQYF.

The rearrangement joins TRBV28 to TRBJ1-2, with 9 nucleotides matching TRBD1. The junction had 11 bases not matched to a gene; V was cut back by 4 bases and J by 5 bases. This CDR3 spans 16 amino acids. Germline lookup yields CDR1 MDHEN and CDR2 SYDVKM. CDR3 amino acids: CASSSPEETGGYGYTF. CDR3 in DNA: TGTGCCAGCAGTTCCCCCGAGGAGACAGGGGGTTATGGCTACACCTTC.

This clone was seen more than once but under ten times. V gene TRBV24-1 combines with J gene TRBJ2-2; D possibly corresponds to TRBD2 (7 bases). This CDR3 is built from 18 residues. Deletions cut 0 bases from V and 3 bases from J, with 16 bases between. Germline V gene lookup returns CDR1 KGHDR and CDR2 SFDVKD. The chain's CDR3 is CATSDLPGEGSDTGELFF. DNA of the CDR3: TGTGCCACCAGTGATTTGCCAGGGGAGGGATCGGACACCGGGGAGCTGTTTTTT.

The chain uses TRBV28 and TRBJ2-7, with D possibly matching TRBD2 (7 bases). The V end lost 5 bases, the J end lost 2 bases, and 13 bases lay between the germline ends. The length of the CDR3 is 14 residues. CDR1 and CDR2 (germline): MDHEN, SYDVKM. This CDR3 reads CASSPWEGAYEQYF. CDR3 in DNA: TGTGCCAGCAGTCCATGGGAGGGGGCCTACGAGCAGTACTTC.